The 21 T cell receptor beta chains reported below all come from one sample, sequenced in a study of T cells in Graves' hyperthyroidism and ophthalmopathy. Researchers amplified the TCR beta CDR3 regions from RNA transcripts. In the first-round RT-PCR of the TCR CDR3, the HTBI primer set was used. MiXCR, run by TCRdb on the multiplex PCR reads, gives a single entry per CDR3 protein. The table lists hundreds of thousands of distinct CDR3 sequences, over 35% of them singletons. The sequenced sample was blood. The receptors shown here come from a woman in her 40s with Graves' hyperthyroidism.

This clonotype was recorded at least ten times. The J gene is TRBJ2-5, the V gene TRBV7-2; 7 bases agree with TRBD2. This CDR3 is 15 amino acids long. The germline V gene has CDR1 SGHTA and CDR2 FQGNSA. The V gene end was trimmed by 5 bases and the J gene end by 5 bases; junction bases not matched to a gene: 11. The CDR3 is CASSPGAGTRETQYF. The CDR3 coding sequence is TGTGCCAGCAGCCCCGGAGCGGGAACGAGGGAGACCCAGTACTTC.

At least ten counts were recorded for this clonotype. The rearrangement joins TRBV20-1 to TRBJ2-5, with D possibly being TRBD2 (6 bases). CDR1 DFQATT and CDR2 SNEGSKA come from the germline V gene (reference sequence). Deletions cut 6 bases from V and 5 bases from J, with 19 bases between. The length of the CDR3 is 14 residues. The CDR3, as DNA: TGCAGTGCCCAAGCACCCGGGGGAGTGGAGACCCAGTACTTC. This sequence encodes CSAQAPGGVETQYF.

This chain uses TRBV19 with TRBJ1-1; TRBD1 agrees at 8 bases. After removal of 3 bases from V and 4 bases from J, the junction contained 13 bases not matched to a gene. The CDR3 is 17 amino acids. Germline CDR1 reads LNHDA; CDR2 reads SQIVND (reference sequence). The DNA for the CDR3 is TGTGCCAGTAGTATCCTCGGACAGGGAGACGGTCGCACTGAAGCTTTCTTT. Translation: CASSILGQGDGRTEAFF.

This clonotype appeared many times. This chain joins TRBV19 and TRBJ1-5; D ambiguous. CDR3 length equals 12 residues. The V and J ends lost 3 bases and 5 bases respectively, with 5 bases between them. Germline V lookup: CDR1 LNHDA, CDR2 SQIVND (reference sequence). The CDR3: CASSILYQPQHF. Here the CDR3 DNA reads TGTGCCAGTAGTATTTTGTATCAGCCCCAGCATTTT.

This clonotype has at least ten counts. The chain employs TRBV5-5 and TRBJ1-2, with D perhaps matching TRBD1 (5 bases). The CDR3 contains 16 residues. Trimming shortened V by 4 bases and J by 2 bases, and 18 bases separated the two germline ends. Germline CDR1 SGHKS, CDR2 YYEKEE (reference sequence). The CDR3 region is CASSRKLDIANYGYTF. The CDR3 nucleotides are TGTGCCAGCAGCCGAAAACTGGACATTGCCAACTATGGCTACACCTTC.

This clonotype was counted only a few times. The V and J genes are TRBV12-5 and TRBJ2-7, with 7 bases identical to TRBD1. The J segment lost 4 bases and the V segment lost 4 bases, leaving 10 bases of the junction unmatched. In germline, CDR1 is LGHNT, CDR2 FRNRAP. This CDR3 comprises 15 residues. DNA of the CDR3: TGTGCTAGTGGTTCCTCCACAGGGGTTTGGTACGAGCAGTACTTC. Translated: CASGSSTGVWYEQYF.

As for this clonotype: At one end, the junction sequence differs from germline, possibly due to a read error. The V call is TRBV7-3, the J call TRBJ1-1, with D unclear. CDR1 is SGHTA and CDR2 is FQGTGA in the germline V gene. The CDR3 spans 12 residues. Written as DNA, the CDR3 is TGTGCCAGCAGGAGTGGGAACTCTGAAGCTTTCTTT. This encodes CASRSGNSEAFF.

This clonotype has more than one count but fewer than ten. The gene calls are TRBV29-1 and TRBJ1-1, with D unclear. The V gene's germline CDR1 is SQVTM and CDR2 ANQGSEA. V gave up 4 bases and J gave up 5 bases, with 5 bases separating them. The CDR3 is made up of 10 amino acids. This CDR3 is CSVGSTEAFF. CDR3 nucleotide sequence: TGCAGCGTTGGGAGTACTGAAGCTTTCTTT.

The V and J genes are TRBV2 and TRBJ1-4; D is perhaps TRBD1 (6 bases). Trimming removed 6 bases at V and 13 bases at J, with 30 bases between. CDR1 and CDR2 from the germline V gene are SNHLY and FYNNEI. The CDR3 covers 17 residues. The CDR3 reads CASRPGQSKDLGRGLFF. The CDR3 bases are TGTGCCAGCAGACCCGGACAGTCTAAGGACCTCGGGCGCGGACTGTTTTTT.

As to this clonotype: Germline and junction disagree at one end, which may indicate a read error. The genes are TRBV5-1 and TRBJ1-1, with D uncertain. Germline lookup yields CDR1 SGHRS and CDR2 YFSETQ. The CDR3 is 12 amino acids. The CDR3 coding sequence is TGTGCCAGCAGTTTCGGCGGGTCGGAAGCTTTCTTT. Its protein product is CASSFGGSEAFF.

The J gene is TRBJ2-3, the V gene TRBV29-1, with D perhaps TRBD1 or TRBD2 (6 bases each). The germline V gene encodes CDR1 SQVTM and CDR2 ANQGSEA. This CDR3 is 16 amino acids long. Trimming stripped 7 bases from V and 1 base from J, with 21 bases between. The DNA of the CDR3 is TGCAGCGCCAGATCCGGGGTGAGGGGGGGCACAGATACGCAGTATTTT. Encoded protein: CSARSGVRGGTDTQYF.

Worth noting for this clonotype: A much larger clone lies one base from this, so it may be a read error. The CDR3, as DNA: TGCGCCAGCGGTACTCCGGGACAGGGTCGGCCTAAAACTGGGGCCAACGTCCTGACTTTC. Residues: CASGTPGQGRPKTGANVLTF. J is TRBJ2-6 and V is TRBV10-1; 9 nucleotides line up with TRBD1. The V gene end was trimmed by 8 bases and the J gene end by 2 bases; junction bases not matched to a gene: 19. CDR3 length equals 20 residues. The germline CDR1 and CDR2 sequences are WNHNN and SYGVQD (reference sequence).

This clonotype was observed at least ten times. CDR3 nucleotides: TGTGCCAGTTTAGTCTCCGGCGAGACCCAGTACTTC. This sequence encodes CASLVSGETQYF. The chain carries TRBV2 and TRBJ2-5; no clear D gene. The V and J ends lost 9 bases and 5 bases respectively, with 13 bases between them. The CDR3 has 12 residues. The germline CDR1 and CDR2 sequences are SNHLY and FYNNEI.

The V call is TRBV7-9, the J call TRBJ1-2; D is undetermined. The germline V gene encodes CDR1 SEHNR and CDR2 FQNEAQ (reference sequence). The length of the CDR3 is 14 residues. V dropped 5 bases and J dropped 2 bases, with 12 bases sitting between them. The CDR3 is CASSTVTGNYGYTF. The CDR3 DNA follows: TGTGCCAGCAGCACCGTGACGGGGAACTATGGCTACACCTTC.

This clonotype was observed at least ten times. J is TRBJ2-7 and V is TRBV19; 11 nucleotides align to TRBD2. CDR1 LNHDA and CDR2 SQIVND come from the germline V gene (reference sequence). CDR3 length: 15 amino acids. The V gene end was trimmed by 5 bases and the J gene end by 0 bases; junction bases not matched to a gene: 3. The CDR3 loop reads CASSWGLADSYEQYF. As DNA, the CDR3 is TGTGCCAGTAGTTGGGGACTAGCGGACTCCTACGAGCAGTACTTC.

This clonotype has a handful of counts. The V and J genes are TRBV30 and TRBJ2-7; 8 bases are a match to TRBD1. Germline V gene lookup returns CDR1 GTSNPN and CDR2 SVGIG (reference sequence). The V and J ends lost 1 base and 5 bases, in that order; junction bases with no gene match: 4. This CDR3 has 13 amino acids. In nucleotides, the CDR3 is TGTGCCTGGAGTGAGGACAGGGTAAACGAGCAGTACTTC. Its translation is CAWSEDRVNEQYF.

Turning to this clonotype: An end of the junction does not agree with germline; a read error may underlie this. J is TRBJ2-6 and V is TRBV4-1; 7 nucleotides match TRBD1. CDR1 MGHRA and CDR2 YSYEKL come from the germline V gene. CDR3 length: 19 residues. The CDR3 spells CASSSRRDSSPVGANVLTF. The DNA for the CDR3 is TGTGCCAGCAGCTCAAGAAGGGACAGCTCCCCCGTGGGGGCCAACGTCCTGACTTTC.

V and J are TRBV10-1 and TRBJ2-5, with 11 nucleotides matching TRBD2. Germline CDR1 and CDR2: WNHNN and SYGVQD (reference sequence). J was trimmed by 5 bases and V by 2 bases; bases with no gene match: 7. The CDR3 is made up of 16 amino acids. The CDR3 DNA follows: TGCGCCAGCAGTGAGCTAGCGGGAGGACGTGGGGAGACCCAGTACTTC. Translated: CASSELAGGRGETQYF.

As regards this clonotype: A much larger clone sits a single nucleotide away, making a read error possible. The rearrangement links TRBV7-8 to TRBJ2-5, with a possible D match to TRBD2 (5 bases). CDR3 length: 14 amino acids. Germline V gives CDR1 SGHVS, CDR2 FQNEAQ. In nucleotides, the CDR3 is TGTGCCACCTCGGAGAGGGAAGGCCAAGAGACCCGGTACTTC. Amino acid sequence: CATSEREGQETRYF.

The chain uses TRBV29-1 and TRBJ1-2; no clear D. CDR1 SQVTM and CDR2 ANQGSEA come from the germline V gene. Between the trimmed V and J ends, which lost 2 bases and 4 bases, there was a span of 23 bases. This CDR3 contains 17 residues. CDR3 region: CSVESRQNLGRAYGYTF. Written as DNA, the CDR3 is TGCAGCGTTGAAAGTCGGCAGAACCTCGGGAGGGCCTATGGCTACACCTTC.

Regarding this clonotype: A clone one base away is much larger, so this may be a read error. CDR3 residues: CASSPRVAGAYEQYF. The DNA of the CDR3 is TGTGCCAGCAGCCCTAGGGTGGCGGGGGCCTACGAGCAGTACTTC. The chain links TRBV7-2 to TRBJ2-7; 7 bases are a match to TRBD2. With 5 bases clipped from V and 2 bases from J, the junction kept 9 bases outside the gene matches. Germline V lookup: CDR1 SGHTA, CDR2 FQGNSA. The CDR3 contains 15 residues.